The rows below give T cell receptor beta chains drawn from one sample of a study of blood T cell repertoires in COVID-19. Profiling relied on immunoSEQ multiplex PCR, and the TCRdb table lists in-frame clones only, not all of them. The top ten clones hold 3% to 5% of a sample with 95,000 to 150,000 clones, more than 70% of them seen once. The source material was peripheral blood. The receptors originated from a man in his fifties or sixties with acute or convalescent COVID-19. Both conserved end residues are part of each CDR3. The order of the fields is CDR3 protein, CDR3 DNA, V gene, clone size, J gene, D gene. D genes are given only for firm matches. Not all rows give a size; the values are once, few, many and, for expanded clones, a class.

CASSQTGGAGAFF	TGTGCCAGCAGTCAAACAGGGGGTGCTGGGGCTTTCTTT	TRBV3-1/TRBV3-2	-	TRBJ1-1	TRBD1
CASSGQGARYGYTF	TGTGCCAGCAGCGGACAGGGGGCACGTTATGGCTACACCTTC	TRBV6-5	-	TRBJ1-2	TRBD1
CASSPPVGRGGEQFF	TGTGCCAGCTCACCACCGGTGGGACGGGGAGGTGAGCAGTTCTTC	TRBV18	-	TRBJ2-1	-
CAWSRGTSTDTQYF	TGTGCCTGGAGTCGAGGGACTAGCACAGATACGCAGTATTTT	TRBV30	-	TRBJ2-3	-
CASSLTGGPYNEQFF	TGCGCCAGCAGCTTAACAGGGGGACCCTACAATGAGCAGTTCTTC	TRBV5-1	-	TRBJ2-1	TRBD1
CASSPGVNRQAAFYEQYF	TGTGCCAGCAGCCCTGGAGTTAACCGACAGGCCGCGTTCTACGAGCAGTACTTC	TRBV3-1/TRBV3-2	-	TRBJ2-7	-
CASSLDSSEVNPTDTQYF	TGTGCCAGCAGCTTAGATTCTAGCGAGGTAAACCCCACAGATACGCAGTATTTT	TRBV7-9	-	TRBJ2-3	-
CASSFLPYRARTEAFF	TGTGCCAGCAGCTTCCTACCTTACAGGGCTCGAACTGAAGCTTTCTTT	TRBV11-2	-	TRBJ1-1	-
CASSQYPTNRGRLREQFF	TGCGCCAGCAGTCAATACCCTACCAACAGGGGGCGATTGCGCGAGCAGTTCTTC	TRBV23-1	-	TRBJ2-1	TRBD1
CASSGTGSGSYNSPLHF	TGTGCCAGCAGCGGCACAGGGAGCGGCTCCTATAATTCACCCCTCCACTTT	TRBV7-2	-	TRBJ1-6	-
CASSLDTGAPREQYF	TGTGCCAGCAGCTTAGATACAGGGGCCCCCAGGGAGCAGTACTTC	TRBV11-2	-	TRBJ2-7	TRBD1
CASHGSNSYEQYF	TGTGCCAGCCACGGGAGTAACTCCTACGAGCAGTACTTC	TRBV28	-	TRBJ2-7	-
CASSETLGRGYYGYTF	TGTGCCAGCAGTGAGACGCTGGGTAGGGGCTACTATGGCTACACCTTC	TRBV6-1	-	TRBJ1-2	-
CASSPPGQGVEETQYF	TGTGCCAGCAGCCCCCCGGGACAGGGGGTAGAAGAGACCCAGTACTTC	TRBV7-2	few	TRBJ2-5	TRBD1
CASSIGGGNSNQPQHF	TGCGCCAGCAGCATTGGAGGAGGGAATAGCAATCAGCCCCAGCATTTT	TRBV5-1	-	TRBJ1-5	-
CASSQELALGELFF	TGTGCCAGCAGCCAAGAGTTAGCTCTAGGGGAGCTGTTTTTT	TRBV4-2	-	TRBJ2-2	-
CATSDTKLAGVNNEQFF	TGTGCCACCAGTGATACCAAACTAGCGGGAGTGAACAATGAGCAGTTCTTC	TRBV24-1	-	TRBJ2-1	TRBD2
CASSLGLAGENEQFF	TGCGCCAGCAGCCTTGGACTAGCGGGAGAAAATGAGCAGTTCTTC	TRBV4-3	once	TRBJ2-1	TRBD2
CASSVGTSGSNEQFF	TGTGCCAGCAGCGTGGGGACTAGCGGGAGTAATGAGCAGTTCTTC	TRBV9	-	TRBJ2-1	TRBD2
CASSLSPTYYEQYF	TGCGCCAGCAGCTTGTCTCCTACCTACTACGAGCAGTACTTC	TRBV5-1	-	TRBJ2-7	-
CASSPGLAGPAYF	TGTGCCAGCAGCCCGGGACTAGCGGGCCCCGCGTACTTC	TRBV7-2	-	TRBJ2-5	TRBD2
CASSIRLAGGNNEQFF	TGTGCCAGTAGTATCCGACTAGCGGGAGGAAACAATGAGCAGTTCTTC	TRBV19	-	TRBJ2-1	TRBD2
CASSLGILNEKLFF	TGCGCCAGCAGCCTCGGGATTCTGAATGAAAAACTGTTTTTT	TRBV5-1	-	TRBJ1-4	-
CASSLPGQPEQFF	TGTGCCAGCAGTTTACCGGGACAGCCCGAGCAGTTCTTC	TRBV6-5	-	TRBJ2-1	TRBD1
CASSRGQAAWEQYF	TGTGCCAGCAGCCGGGGACAGGCGGCGTGGGAGCAGTACTTC	TRBV6-1	-	TRBJ2-7	TRBD1
CASSLNLPGPQGPYNEQFF	TGTGCCAGCTCACTCAACCTCCCGGGACCCCAGGGGCCCTACAATGAGCAGTTCTTC	TRBV18	-	TRBJ2-1	-
CASSSYWDRSQETQYF	TGTGCCAGCAGTTCCTATTGGGACAGGAGTCAAGAGACCCAGTACTTC	TRBV25-1	-	TRBJ2-5	TRBD1
CASSPVESSYNSPLHF	TGTGCCAGCAGCCCCGTCGAGAGCTCCTATAATTCACCCCTCCACTTT	TRBV5-5	-	TRBJ1-6	-
CASTGQGSISGNTIYF	TGTGCCAGTACCGGACAGGGTTCAATCTCTGGAAACACCATATATTTT	TRBV19	-	TRBJ1-3	TRBD1
CASSLLGTGNQPQHF	TGTGCCAGCAGCTTACTCGGGACAGGGAATCAGCCCCAGCATTTT	TRBV7-3	-	TRBJ1-5	TRBD1
CASSPSTGQPQHF	TGCGCCAGCAGCCCCTCTACGGGTCAGCCCCAGCATTTT	TRBV4-3	-	TRBJ1-5	-
CASSLGSLGEQYF	TGTGCCAGCAGCTTAGGCTCCCTCGGGGAGCAGTACTTC	TRBV7-2	-	TRBJ2-7	-
CASSLQEDFTGELFF	TGTGCCAGCAGCCTTCAAGAAGACTTCACCGGGGAGCTGTTTTTT	TRBV7-2	-	TRBJ2-2	-